One T cell receptor beta chain is described in this entry. Generated by immunoSEQ multiplex PCR, the TCRdb table keeps only in-frame clones and is missing some. In the table there are about 380,000 clones, about 85% of which are singletons. The germline V and J ends were trimmed by 3 bases and 6 bases, with 22 bases remaining between them. Germline loops: CDR1 LNHDA, CDR2 SQIVND (reference sequence). This CDR3 has 17 residues. This sample stems from a study of blood T cell repertoires in COVID-19. Overall study context: Sites in the United States, Italy and Spain provided acute and convalescent COVID-19 samples.

The source of this sequence is a young woman with acute or convalescent COVID-19. The gene calls are TRBV19 and TRBJ2-3; TRBD1 is a possible D gene (6 bases). The sequenced material came from peripheral blood. The CDR3 DNA sequence: TGTGCCAGTAGTATCCCAAAGGAGCAGGGGACCGAGGATACGCAGTATTTT. Amino acid sequence: CASSIPKEQGTEDTQYF. Looking up the rest from reference TRBV19 and TRBJ2-3 gives the full variable domain: DGGITQSPKYLFRKEGQNVTLSCEQNLNHDAMYWYRQDPGQGLRLIYYSQIVNDFQKGDIAEGYSVSREKKESFPLTVTSAQKNPTAFYLCASSIPKEQGTEDTQYFGPGTRLTVL.